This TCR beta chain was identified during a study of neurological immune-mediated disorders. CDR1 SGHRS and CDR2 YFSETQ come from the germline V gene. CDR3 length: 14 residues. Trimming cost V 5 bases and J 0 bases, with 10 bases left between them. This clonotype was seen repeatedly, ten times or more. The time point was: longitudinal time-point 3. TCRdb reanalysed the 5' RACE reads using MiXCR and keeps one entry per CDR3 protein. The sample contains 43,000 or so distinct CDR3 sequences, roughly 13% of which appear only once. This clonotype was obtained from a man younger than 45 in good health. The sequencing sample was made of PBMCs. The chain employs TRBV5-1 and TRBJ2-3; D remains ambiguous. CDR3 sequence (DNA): TGCGCCAGCAGTTGGCCTGACAGCACAGATACGCAGTATTTT. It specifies CASSWPDSTDTQYF.